This T cell receptor (beta chain) emerged from a study of blood T cell repertoires in COVID-19 (dated by TCRdb to 2020 to 2021). Broadly, across the study: Samples covering the acute and convalescent phases of COVID-19 were provided by collaborators in the United States, Italy and Spain. The material from the prospective study consisted of cDNA or gDNA derived from T cells, B-cell-depleted T cells, or PBMCs. Subjects who had been exposed to COVID-19, were actively infected with it, or had recovered from it provided the deeply sampled blood TCRbeta repertoires that made up the dataset. A freely available public database, intended as a resource for researchers studying the immune response to SARS-CoV-2, is where the repertoires were released. Samples came from the ongoing ImmuneRACE study (first 160 participants) plus 1,254 subjects from 6 global collaborators. The sample metadata nearly always contained a de-identified subject ID, COVID-19 status, age in years and sex. Where available, HLA class I and class II types were taken from metadata supplied by the sample provider and were not determined by assay-based typing.

TCRbeta CDR3 regions were amplified from genomic DNA by means of the immunoSEQ Assay, a bias-controlled multiplex PCR. In the authors' own workflow: Within the assay, amplification of reference gene primers was used to estimate how many nucleated cells each sample contained. To quantify the absolute abundance of each unique TCRbeta CDR3 rearrangement, sequence reads were collapsed and filtered. For each sample, productive Simpson clonality was calculated as the square root of Simpson's diversity index across productive rearrangements. This is the immuneACCESS table as TCRdb keeps it, with only in-frame sequences that have V and J called. A part of the clones is gone; compared with another copy, unresolved V genes explain less than half, and the rest is unexplained. The V and J calls and the clone size are those of that table, but D and trimming were determined from the DNA. Present in this sample are over 100,000 clones, over 70% of which were seen just once. The ten top clones hold 6.6% of the sample.

Broader findings and caveats from the paper: The quantity of clinical and demographic metadata differed by source and by participant and was supplied without curation.

Each collaborating institution followed its own protocols to collect whole blood in K2EDTA tubes. For TCRbeta analysis, collaborator samples were shipped as frozen whole blood, as isolated PBMCs, or as DNA extracted from either sample type. A remark on this clone: There is no known antigen for this receptor. The record has no base qualities; no much larger clone is one base away.

For CDR1 and CDR2, the germline V gene lists SGHDN and FVKESK. The CDR3 runs 15 residues from the cysteine to the phenylalanine. Only the CDR3 region is kept as DNA, spanning 45 bases read in frame from base 1. V and J lose 1 base and 1 base, and a span of 8 bases separates them. The specimen was peripheral blood. The sequence joins TRBV14 to TRBJ2-1, with a tentative D gene TRBD2 over 5 matching bases. The sequence was obtained from a woman between 50 and 59 years old with acute or convalescent COVID-19. The bases are TGTGCCAGCAGCCAAGGTCCGGGATCCTACAATGAGCAGTTCTTC. The translation is CASSQGPGSYNEQFF.